The clone carrying this T cell receptor (beta chain) has a handful of counts. V was clipped by 3 bases and J by 3 bases; unmatched bases: 11. CDR1 and CDR2 from the germline V gene are SGHDN and FVKESK. The length of the CDR3 is 16 residues. Each exposed participant met a COVID-19 case in the 2 weeks preceding study entry. The data derive from a study of blood T cell repertoires in COVID-19. Study at large: From the United States, Italy and Spain came samples of acute and convalescent COVID-19. In each case, the material was cDNA or gDNA derived from T cells, B-cell-depleted T cells, or PBMCs.

Produced via immunoSEQ multiplex PCR; TCRdb's table is partial and in-frame only. This sample has hundreds of thousands of clones, with roughly four fifths found just once. This chain uses TRBV14 with TRBJ2-7; TRBD1 matches at 7 bases. The source material was PBMCs or T cells enriched from blood (not recorded which). The sequence came from a woman aged 45-65 years who had been exposed to COVID-19. DNA for the CDR3: TGTGCCAGCAGCCATATGAACCCGGGACAGCACTACGAGCAGTACTTC. It encodes CASSHMNPGQHYEQYF. The full variable domain, its missing parts supplied by reference TRBV14 and TRBJ2-7, is EAGVTQFPSHSVIEKGQTVTLRCDPISGHDNLYWYRRVMGKEIKFLLHFVKESKQDESGMPNNRFLAERTGGTYSTLKVQPAELEDSGVYFCASSHMNPGQHYEQYFGPGTRLTVT.